This paragraph reports one T cell receptor beta chain. This receptor's antigen is unknown. No base quality information exists; no much larger clone differs at one position. Using the deep immunoSEQ assay, TCR CDR3 regions were amplified from genomic DNA by multiplex PCR. Extracted genomic DNA from each cell subset was spread evenly across all wells of several immunoSEQ 96-well plates, with each plate serving as a replicate. For sorted subsets, each replicate PCR was loaded with approximately 200 ng genomic DNA, equivalent to about 30,000 T cell genomes. The purified libraries were quantified using a Qubit 3.0 fluorometer, sized with a Bioanalyzer 2100, and then quantified again using the KAPA Library Quantification kit. A separate single-read 150-cycle Illumina NextSeq 550 flow cell was used to sequence each immunoSEQ 96-well plate. In the original analysis: Because the immunoSEQ output held only junctional sequences and lacked quality scores, the filtering could not match the filtering applied to full-length reads. Sequences were annotated with PyIR, a Python wrapper for IgBLAST v1.9, using IMGT germline references to assign V/J genes and CDR3. Any read was removed if the V/J assignment was weak (E-value above 1e-6), the CDR3 was missing, or the read contained stop codons, out-of-frame junctions, or ambiguous translated residues. V3J clonotypes were defined as sequences sharing an identical inferred V gene, J gene, and CDR3 amino acid sequence. Percentage overlap between repertoires was computed as shared unique clonotypes divided by the size of the smaller repertoire. Three approaches were used to assess repertoire richness: RTK rarefaction, the Chao1 estimator, and Recon v2.1 estimates of unobserved clonotypes. Generation probabilities were computed with OLGA for all TCRbeta clonotypes obtained by the gDNA method from several donors. This immuneACCESS table, as held by TCRdb, lists in-frame sequences with V and J called but not all clones. Of the missing ones, under half trace to an unresolved V gene in checked studies; the others have no known cause. The V and J calls and clone size come from that table; D and trimming were worked out from the DNA. The sample has roughly 1 million clones on record, 75% of them singletons. About 1.5% of the sample goes to the ten largest clones.

The V and J ends are trimmed by 3 bases and 3 bases, leaving 12 bases between them. The CDR3 covers 15 residues, taking in both the cysteine and the phenylalanine. Only the CDR3 part of the read is kept: 45 bases, read in frame from the first base. For CDR1 and CDR2, the germline V gene lists MGHRA and YSYEKL. The donors were healthy, HIV-negative adults with no recently reported acute infections or vaccinations. Only Caucasian adults living in Nashville, Tennessee, USA were represented among the donors. CD4+ T cells were enriched through magnetic negative selection, after which naive cells were positively selected on CD45RA and the remaining negative fraction served as the memory subset. After blood collection by leukapheresis, PBMCs were isolated using Ficoll-Histopaque density gradient centrifugation and then cryopreserved in the vapor phase of liquid nitrogen. Analytical flow cytometry was used to check the purity and quantity of every magnetically sorted T cell population. From each sorted fraction, genomic DNA was isolated and quantified by UV absorbance on a Nanodrop 2000c.

This entry comes from a study of shared clonotypes between healthy human individuals (dated by TCRdb to the early 2020s). Background on the whole study: A few men and a couple of women, aged 18 to 49 years, made up the cohort. Leukapheresis yielded between about 0.94 and 8.9 billion PBMCs per donor. To estimate repertoire size and how much clonotype sharing occurs between individuals, the study deeply sequenced the blood TCR repertoires of a handful of healthy adults. Libraries were prepared and TCR repertoires were sequenced by different laboratories using diverse techniques, in order to increase sequencing depth and limit assay-specific biases. For each donor, CD4 naive and CD4 memory were each run on three plates, CD8 naive on two plates, and CD8 memory on one plate. Results the study describes overall, beyond this receptor: Sampling was restricted to blood, and TCR repertoires in tissue are likely to differ from TCR repertoires in blood. Even with the large sequencing depth, rarefaction of the sorted-subset datasets indicated that sequencing was incomplete. Larger estimated clonotype richness was generally found for naive subsets than for memory subsets. Because the study included only a small number of donors, the genetic and exposure-history diversity represented was limited. Pairwise subsampling indicated that sequencing depth was expected to affect the degree of clonotype sharing among donors. Across a few donors, 5% to 6% of naive CD4, roughly 3.4% of naive CD8, 2% to 2.5% of memory CD4, and about 0.4% of memory CD8 clonotypes were shared. Compared with non-shared clonotypes, clonotypes shared by all four sorted-subset donors had higher generation probabilities.

Sequenced sample: memory CD4+ T cells sorted from blood. The sample's cell subset or site, from its label and the paper: CD45RA-negative fraction. The V and J genes are TRBV4-1 and TRBJ1-5; TRBD1 might be the D gene, on 6 matching bases. This clonotype was obtained from a man aged 18 to 30 in good health. The sequenced DNA: TGCGCCAGCAGCCATACAGGGTCAATCAATCAGCCCCAGCATTTT. Its protein is CASSHTGSINQPQHF.